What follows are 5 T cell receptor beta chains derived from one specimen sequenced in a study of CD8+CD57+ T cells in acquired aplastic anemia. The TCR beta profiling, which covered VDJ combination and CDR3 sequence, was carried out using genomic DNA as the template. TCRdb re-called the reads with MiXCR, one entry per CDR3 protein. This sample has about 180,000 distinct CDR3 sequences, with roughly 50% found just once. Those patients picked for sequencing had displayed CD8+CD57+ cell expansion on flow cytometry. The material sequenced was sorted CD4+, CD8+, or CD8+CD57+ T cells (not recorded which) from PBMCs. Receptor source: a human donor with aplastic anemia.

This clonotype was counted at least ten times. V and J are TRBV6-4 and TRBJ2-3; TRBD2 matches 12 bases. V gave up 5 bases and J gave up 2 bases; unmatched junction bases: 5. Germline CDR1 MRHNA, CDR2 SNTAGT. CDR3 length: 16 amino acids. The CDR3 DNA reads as TGTGCCAGCAGTAGGACTAGCGGGGTATTCACAGATACGCAGTATTTT. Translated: CASSRTSGVFTDTQYF.

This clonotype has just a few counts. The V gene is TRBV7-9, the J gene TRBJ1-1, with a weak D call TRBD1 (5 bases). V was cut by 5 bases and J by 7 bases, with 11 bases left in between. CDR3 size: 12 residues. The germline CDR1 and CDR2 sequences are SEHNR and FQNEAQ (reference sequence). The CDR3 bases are TGTGCCAGCAGCGACACGGGACTTGAAGCTTTCTTT. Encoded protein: CASSDTGLEAFF.

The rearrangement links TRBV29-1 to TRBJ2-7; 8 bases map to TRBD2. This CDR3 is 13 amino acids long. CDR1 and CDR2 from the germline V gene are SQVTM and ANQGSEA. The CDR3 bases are TGCAGTTTAAGTAGCGGGGTTACCTACGAGCAGTACTTC. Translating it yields CSLSSGVTYEQYF.

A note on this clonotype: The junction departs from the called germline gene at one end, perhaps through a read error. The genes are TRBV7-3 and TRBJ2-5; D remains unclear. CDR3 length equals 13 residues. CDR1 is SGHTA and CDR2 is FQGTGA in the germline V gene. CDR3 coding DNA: TGTGCTAGCAGCTTACGCTATGGGGAGACCCAGTACTTC. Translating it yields CASSLRYGETQYF.

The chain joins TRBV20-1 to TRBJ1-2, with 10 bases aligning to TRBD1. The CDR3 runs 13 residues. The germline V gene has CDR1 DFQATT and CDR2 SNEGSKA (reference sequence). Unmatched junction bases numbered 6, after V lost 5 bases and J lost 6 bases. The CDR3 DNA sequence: TGCAGTGCTGCCCCCGGACAGGGGGATGGCTACACCTTC. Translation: CSAAPGQGDGYTF.